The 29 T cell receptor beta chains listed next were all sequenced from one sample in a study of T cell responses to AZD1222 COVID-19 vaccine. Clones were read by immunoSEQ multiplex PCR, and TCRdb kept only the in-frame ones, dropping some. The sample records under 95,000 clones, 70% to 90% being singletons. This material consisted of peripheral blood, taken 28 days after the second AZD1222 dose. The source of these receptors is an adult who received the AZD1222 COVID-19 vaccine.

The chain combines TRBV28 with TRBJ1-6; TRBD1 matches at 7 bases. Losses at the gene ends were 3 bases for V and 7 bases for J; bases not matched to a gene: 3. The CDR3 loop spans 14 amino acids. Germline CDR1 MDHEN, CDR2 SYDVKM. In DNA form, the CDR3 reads TGTGCCAGCAGTTTGGGACAGTTGAATTCACCCCTCCACTTT. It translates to CASSLGQLNSPLHF. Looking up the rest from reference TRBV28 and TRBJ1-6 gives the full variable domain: DVKVTQSSRYLVKRTGEKVFLECVQDMDHENMFWYRQDPGLGLRLIYFSYDVKMKEKGDIPEGYSVSREKKERFSLILESASTNQTSMYLCASSLGQLNSPLHFGNGTRLTVT.

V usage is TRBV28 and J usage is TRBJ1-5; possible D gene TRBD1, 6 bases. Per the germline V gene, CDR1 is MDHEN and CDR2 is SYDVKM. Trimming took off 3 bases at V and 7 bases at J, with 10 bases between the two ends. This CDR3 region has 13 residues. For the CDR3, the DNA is TGTGCCAGCAGTTTGCAGGGGCGGCAGCCCCAGCATTTT. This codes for CASSLQGRQPQHF.

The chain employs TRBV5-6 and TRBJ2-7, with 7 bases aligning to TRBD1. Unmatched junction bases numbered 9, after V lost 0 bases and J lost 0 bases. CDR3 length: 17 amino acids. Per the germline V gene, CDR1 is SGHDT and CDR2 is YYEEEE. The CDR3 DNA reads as TGTGCCAGCAGCTTGGGTCGTACGGGACAGATCTCCTACGAGCAGTACTTC. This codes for CASSLGRTGQISYEQYF. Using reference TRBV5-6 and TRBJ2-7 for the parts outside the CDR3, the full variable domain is DAGVTQSPTHLIKTRGQQVTLRCSPKSGHDTVSWYQQALGQGPQFIFQYYEEEERQRGNFPDRFSGHQFPNYSSELNVNALLLGDSALYLCASSLGRTGQISYEQYFGPGTRLTVT.

CDR3 DNA: TGCCCTAGAGGAAAGAGTAGGGTCGGACAGGGGCCCATAAAAGGTTCACCCCTCCACTTT. Its protein is CPRGKSRVGQGPIKGSPLHF. The V call is TRBV10-2, the J call TRBJ1-6, with 9 bases lining up with TRBD1. CDR1 and CDR2 from the germline V gene are WSHSY and SAAADI. The CDR3 runs to 20 residues.

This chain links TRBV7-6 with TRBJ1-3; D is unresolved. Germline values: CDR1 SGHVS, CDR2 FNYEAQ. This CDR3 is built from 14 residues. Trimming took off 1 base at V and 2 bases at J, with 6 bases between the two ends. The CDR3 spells CASSLVAAGNTIYF. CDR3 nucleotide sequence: TGTGCCAGCAGCTTAGTAGCCGCTGGAAACACCATATATTTT.

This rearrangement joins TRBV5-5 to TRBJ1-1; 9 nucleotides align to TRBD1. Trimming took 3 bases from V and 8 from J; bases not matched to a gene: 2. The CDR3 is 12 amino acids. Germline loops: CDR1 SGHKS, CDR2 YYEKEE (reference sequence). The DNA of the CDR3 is TGTGCCAGCAGCTGGACAGGGGAGGAAGCTTTCTTT. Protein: CASSWTGEEAFF.

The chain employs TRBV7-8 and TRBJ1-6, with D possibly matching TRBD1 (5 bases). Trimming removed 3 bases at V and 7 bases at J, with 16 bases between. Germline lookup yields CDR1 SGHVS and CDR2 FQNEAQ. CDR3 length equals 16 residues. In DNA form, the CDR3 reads TGTGCCAGCAGCTTGCGACCCGGGCAGGGAAATTCACCCCTCCACTTT. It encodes CASSLRPGQGNSPLHF.

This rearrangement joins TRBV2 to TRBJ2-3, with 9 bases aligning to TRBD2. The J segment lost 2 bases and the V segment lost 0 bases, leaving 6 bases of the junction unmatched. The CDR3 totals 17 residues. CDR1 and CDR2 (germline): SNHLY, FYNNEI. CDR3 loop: CASSEAMSGGFTDTQYF. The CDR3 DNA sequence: TGTGCCAGCAGTGAAGCGATGAGCGGGGGGTTCACAGATACGCAGTATTTT.

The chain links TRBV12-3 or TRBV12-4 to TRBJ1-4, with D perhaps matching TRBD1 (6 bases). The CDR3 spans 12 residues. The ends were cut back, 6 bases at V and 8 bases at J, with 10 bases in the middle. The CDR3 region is CASRNRDEKLFF. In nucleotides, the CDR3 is TGTGCCAGCAGAAACAGGGACGAAAAACTGTTTTTT.

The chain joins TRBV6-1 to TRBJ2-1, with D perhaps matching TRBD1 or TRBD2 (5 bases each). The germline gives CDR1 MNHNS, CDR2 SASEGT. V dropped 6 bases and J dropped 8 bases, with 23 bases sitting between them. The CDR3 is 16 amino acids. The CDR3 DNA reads TGTGCCAGCAGAGAAACCCGGGACGTAAGTCCATATGAGCAGTTCTTC. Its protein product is CASRETRDVSPYEQFF.

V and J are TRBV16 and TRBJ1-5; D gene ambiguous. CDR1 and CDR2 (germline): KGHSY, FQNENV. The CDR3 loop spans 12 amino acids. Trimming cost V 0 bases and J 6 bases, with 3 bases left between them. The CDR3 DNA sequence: TGTGCCAGCAGCCAATCAAGTCAGCCCCAGCATTTT. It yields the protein CASSQSSQPQHF.

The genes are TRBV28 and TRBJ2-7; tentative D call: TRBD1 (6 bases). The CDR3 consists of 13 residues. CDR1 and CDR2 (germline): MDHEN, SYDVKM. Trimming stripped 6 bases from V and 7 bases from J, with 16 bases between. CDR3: CASRTTGMREQYF. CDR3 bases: TGTGCCAGCAGGACCACAGGGATGCGGGAGCAGTACTTC.

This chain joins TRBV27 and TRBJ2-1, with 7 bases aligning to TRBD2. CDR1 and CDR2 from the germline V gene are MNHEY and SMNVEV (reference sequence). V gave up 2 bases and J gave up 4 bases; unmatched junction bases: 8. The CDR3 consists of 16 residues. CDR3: CASSLSAASGYNEQFF. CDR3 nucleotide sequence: TGTGCCAGCAGTTTAAGTGCGGCTAGCGGTTACAATGAGCAGTTCTTC.

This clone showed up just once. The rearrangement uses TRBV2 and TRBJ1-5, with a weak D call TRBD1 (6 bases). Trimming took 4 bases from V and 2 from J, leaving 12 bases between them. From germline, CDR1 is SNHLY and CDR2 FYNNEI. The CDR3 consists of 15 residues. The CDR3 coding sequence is TGTGCCAGCAGTGTAGGGGGGGGTGGCAATCAGCCCCAGCATTTT. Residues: CASSVGGGGNQPQHF. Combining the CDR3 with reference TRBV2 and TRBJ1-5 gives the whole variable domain EPEVTQTPSHQVTQMGQEVILRCVPISNHLYFYWYRQILGQKVEFLVSFYNNEISEKSEIFDDQFSVERPDGSNFTLKIRSTKLEDSAMYFCASSVGGGGNQPQHFGDGTRLSIL.

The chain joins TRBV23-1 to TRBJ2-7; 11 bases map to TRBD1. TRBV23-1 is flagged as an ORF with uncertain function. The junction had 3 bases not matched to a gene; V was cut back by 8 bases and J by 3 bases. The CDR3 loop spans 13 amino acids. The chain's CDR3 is CASEDRGLYEQYF. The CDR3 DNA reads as TGCGCCAGCGAGGACAGGGGGCTCTACGAGCAGTACTTC.

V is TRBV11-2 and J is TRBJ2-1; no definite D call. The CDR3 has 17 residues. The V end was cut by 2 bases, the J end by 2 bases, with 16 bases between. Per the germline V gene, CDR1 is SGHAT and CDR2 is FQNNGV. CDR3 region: CASSLKGGPLPYNEQFF. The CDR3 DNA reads TGTGCCAGCAGCTTAAAAGGCGGACCGCTTCCCTACAATGAGCAGTTCTTC.

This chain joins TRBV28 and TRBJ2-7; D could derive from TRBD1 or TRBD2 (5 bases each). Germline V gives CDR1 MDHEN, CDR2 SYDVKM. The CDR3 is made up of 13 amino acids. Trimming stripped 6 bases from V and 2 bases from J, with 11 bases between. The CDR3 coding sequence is TGTGCCAGCAGACGGGACCGCGCCTACGAGCAGTACTTC. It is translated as CASRRDRAYEQYF.

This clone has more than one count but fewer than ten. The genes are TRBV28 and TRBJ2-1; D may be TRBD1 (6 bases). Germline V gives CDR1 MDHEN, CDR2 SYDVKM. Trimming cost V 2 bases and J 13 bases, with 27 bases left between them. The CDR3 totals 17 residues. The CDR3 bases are TGTGCCAGCAGTTTAGGGCTACAGGGTAATTTGGGGTCTGGCCAGTTCTTC. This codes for CASSLGLQGNLGSGQFF. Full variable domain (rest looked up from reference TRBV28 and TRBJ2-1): DVKVTQSSRYLVKRTGEKVFLECVQDMDHENMFWYRQDPGLGLRLIYFSYDVKMKEKGDIPEGYSVSREKKERFSLILESASTNQTSMYLCASSLGLQGNLGSGQFFGPGTRLTVL.

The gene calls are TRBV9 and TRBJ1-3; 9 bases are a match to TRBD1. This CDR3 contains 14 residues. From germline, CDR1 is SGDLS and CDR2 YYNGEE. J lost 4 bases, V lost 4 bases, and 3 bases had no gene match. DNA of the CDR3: TGTGCCAGCAGCATCGGGACAGGGGGAAACACCATATATTTT. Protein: CASSIGTGGNTIYF.

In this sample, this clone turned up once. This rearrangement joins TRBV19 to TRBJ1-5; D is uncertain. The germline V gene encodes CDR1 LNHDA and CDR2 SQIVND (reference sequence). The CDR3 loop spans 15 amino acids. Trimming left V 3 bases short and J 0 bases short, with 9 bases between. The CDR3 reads CASSISGDSNQPQHF. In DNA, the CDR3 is TGTGCCAGTAGTATCTCCGGGGATAGCAATCAGCCCCAGCATTTT.

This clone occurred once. This chain's CDR3 is CASSLALDRSGNTIYF. CDR3 in DNA: TGTGCCAGCAGCTTAGCGCTGGACCGCTCTGGAAACACCATATATTTT. The V call is TRBV7-8, the J call TRBJ1-3, with unresolved D. Germline CDR1 reads SGHVS; CDR2 reads FQNEAQ. V was trimmed by 0 bases and J by 0 bases, leaving 9 bases between them. CDR3 length equals 16 residues.

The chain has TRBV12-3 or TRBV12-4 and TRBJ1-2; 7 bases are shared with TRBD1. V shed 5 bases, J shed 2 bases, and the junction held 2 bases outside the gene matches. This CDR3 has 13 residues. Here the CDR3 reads CASSQDRNYGYTF. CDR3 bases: TGTGCCAGCAGTCAGGACAGGAACTATGGCTACACCTTC.

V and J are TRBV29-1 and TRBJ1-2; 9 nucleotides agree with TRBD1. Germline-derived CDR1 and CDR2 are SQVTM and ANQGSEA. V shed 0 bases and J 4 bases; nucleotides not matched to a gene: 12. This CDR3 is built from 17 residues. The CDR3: CSVEDFQLGQGFYGYTF. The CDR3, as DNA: TGCAGCGTTGAAGATTTCCAATTGGGACAGGGTTTCTATGGCTACACCTTC.

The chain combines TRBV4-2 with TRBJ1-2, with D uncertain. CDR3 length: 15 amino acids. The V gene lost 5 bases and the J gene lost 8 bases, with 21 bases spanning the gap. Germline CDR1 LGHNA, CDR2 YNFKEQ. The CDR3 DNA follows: TGTGCCAGCAGCTTAGAACGGACGATCCAAGGCGGCTACACCTTC. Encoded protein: CASSLERTIQGGYTF.

The CDR3 nucleotides read TGTGCCAGCAGCTCCCCCGTGAGGGGCGTCTATGGCTACACCTTC. Amino acid sequence: CASSSPVRGVYGYTF. The rearrangement uses TRBV7-9 and TRBJ1-2, with a tentative D call TRBD1 (5 bases). Germline CDR1 and CDR2: SEHNR and FQNEAQ (reference sequence). The CDR3 length is 15 residues. V was shortened by 4 bases and J by 4 bases, with 16 bases between the two germline ends.

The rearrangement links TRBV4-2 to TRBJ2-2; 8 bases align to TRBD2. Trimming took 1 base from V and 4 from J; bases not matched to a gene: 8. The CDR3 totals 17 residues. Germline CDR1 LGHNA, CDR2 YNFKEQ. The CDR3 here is CASSQADGSGVTGELFF. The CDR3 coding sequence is TGTGCCAGCAGCCAAGCGGATGGTAGCGGGGTCACCGGGGAGCTGTTTTTT.

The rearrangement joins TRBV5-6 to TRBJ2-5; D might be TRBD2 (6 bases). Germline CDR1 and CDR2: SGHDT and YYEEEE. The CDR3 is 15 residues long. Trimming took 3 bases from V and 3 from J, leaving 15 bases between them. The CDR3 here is CASSSLRDPKETQYF. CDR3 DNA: TGTGCCAGCAGCTCTTTGCGGGACCCAAAAGAGACCCAGTACTTC.

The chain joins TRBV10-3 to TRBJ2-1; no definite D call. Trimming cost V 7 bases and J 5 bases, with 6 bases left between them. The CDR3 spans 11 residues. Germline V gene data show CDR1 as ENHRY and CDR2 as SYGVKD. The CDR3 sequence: CAIKINNEQFF. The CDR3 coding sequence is TGTGCCATCAAGATAAACAATGAGCAGTTCTTC.

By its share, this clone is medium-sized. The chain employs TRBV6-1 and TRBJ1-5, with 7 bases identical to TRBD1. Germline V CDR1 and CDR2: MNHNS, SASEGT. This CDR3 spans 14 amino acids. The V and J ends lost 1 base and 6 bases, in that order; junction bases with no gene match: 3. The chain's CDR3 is CASSEGDSLQPQHF. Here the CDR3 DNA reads TGTGCCAGCAGTGAAGGGGACAGTCTTCAGCCCCAGCATTTT.